The 5 T cell receptor beta chains listed next were all sequenced from one sample in a study of T-cell reconstitution after alpha-beta-depleted transplantation in children. Preparation of the TCRbeta library was carried out with unique molecular identifiers. One entry per CDR3 protein, called by TCRdb with MiXCR from the PCR reads. The sample yields approximately 190,000 distinct CDR3 sequences, about 8.7% seen once. Sequenced here: PBMCs, mostly from graft donor cells, sampled 360 days after TCRalphabeta/CD19-depleted stem cell transplant. These TCRs come from a male patient between 2 and 9 years old who had a stem cell transplant for acute myeloid leukemia, so the T cells may come from the graft donor.

In this sample, this clonotype turned up many times. The rearrangement links TRBV28 to TRBJ2-7, with D tentatively TRBD2 (6 bases). The CDR3 runs 15 residues. V gave up 2 bases and J gave up 3 bases, with 14 bases separating them. Germline lookup yields CDR1 MDHEN and CDR2 SYDVKM. The CDR3 region has the DNA TGTGCCAGCAGTTTAGTAATCTCGGGACTCTACGAGCAGTACGTC. Translation: CASSLVISGLYEQYV.

This clonotype was detected many times. The rearrangement joins TRBV5-1 to TRBJ2-4, with 7 positions matching TRBD1. After removal of 3 bases from V and 0 bases from J, the junction contained 6 bases not matched to a gene. The germline CDR1 and CDR2 sequences are SGHRS and YFSETQ. This CDR3 comprises 16 residues. The DNA of the CDR3 is TGCGCCAGCAGCTGGACAGGCGACTCAGCCAAAAACATTCAGTACTTC. This gives the protein CASSWTGDSAKNIQYF. The full variable domain, with the rest looked up from reference TRBV5-1 and TRBJ2-4, is KAGVTQTPRYLIKTRGQQVTLSCSPISGHRSVSWYQQTPGQGLQFLFEYFSETQRNKGNFPGRFSGRQFSNSRSEMNVSTLELGDSALYLCASSWTGDSAKNIQYFGAGTRLSVL.

This chain joins TRBV20-1 and TRBJ2-3; 7 bases align to TRBD2. There are 15 residues in the CDR3. Germline CDR1 reads DFQATT; CDR2 reads SNEGSKA (reference sequence). Trimming removed 0 bases from V and 0 bases from J; junction bases left unmatched: 3. DNA of the CDR3: TGCAGTGCTAGAGACGGCGGGGGTAGCACAGATACGCAGTATTTT. Its translation is CSARDGGGSTDTQYF.

The rearrangement joins TRBV12-3 or TRBV12-4 to TRBJ1-5; D remains ambiguous. This CDR3 contains 14 residues. V was cut by 5 bases and J by 3 bases, with 11 bases left in between. The DNA for the CDR3 is TGTGCCAGCAGTCTAAAGCGGGTCAATCAGCCCCAGCATTTT. Protein sequence: CASSLKRVNQPQHF.

CDR3 DNA: TGCAGCGTTGCAGCGGGAGCGGCAGAGACCCAGTACTTC. Its translation is CSVAAGAAETQYF. The chain has TRBV29-1 and TRBJ2-5, with 8 nucleotides matching TRBD2. J gave up 4 bases and V 4 bases, and 5 bases lay outside the gene matches. The germline V gene encodes CDR1 SQVTM and CDR2 ANQGSEA. The CDR3 is 13 amino acids.